Following are 4 T cell receptor beta chains from one sample sequenced in a study of T cell repertoires in chronic hepatitis B. Profiling relied on immunoSEQ multiplex PCR, and the TCRdb table lists in-frame clones only, not all of them. This table has around 210 clones, about 86% appearing once. Sample: HBV core (core169) epitope-specific CD8+ T cells from PBMCs. These receptors were obtained from a human donor with chronic hepatitis B virus infection.

V gene TRBV4-1 combines with J gene TRBJ2-2; D could derive from TRBD1 or TRBD2 (6 bases each). Trimming removed 10 bases at V and 6 bases at J, with 12 bases between. The CDR3 is made up of 12 amino acids. Per the germline V gene, CDR1 is MGHRA and CDR2 is YSYEKL. CDR3 in DNA: TGCGCCATCTCGAGGGGGGCCGGGGAGCTGTTTTTT. This translates into CAISRGAGELFF.

V usage is TRBV5-8 and J usage is TRBJ2-7; the D gene is possibly TRBD2 (5 bases). The CDR3 runs to 16 residues. V was cut by 4 bases and J by 2 bases, with 19 bases left in between. Germline values: CDR1 SGHTS, CDR2 YDEGEE. As DNA, the CDR3 is TGTGCCAGCAGCCCCAAGACCGGGAAGCTGGCCTACGAGCAGTACTTC. This gives the protein CASSPKTGKLAYEQYF.

Here the CDR3 reads CASSLSGGRNEQYF. CDR3 in DNA: TGCGCCAGCAGCTTGTCAGGTGGGCGAAACGAGCAGTACTTC. J is TRBJ2-7 and V is TRBV5-1; D is unresolved. This CDR3 spans 14 amino acids. With 1 base removed from V and 5 bases from J, the gap between germline ends came to 13 bases. Germline loops: CDR1 SGHRS, CDR2 YFSETQ.

The CDR3 sequence: CATMGVTRLETQYF. The CDR3 DNA reads as TGTGCCACTATGGGGGTGACTCGGTTGGAGACCCAGTACTTC. This chain joins TRBV6-1 and TRBJ2-5, with D perhaps given as TRBD1 or TRBD2 (5 bases each). The CDR3 is made up of 14 amino acids. The V gene lost 10 bases and the J gene lost 5 bases, with 20 bases spanning the gap. From germline, CDR1 is MNHNS and CDR2 SASEGT.